A selection of T cell receptor beta chains follows, all from one sample in a study of blood T cell repertoires in COVID-19. Using immunoSEQ multiplex PCR, the repertoire was profiled, and TCRdb retains in-frame clones only, with some absent. The sample contains 150,000 to 200,000 clones, approximately 86% of which appear only once. The source material was peripheral blood. The receptors derive from a man in his forties with active or convalescent COVID-19. Each CDR3 is given with its conserved first and last residue. The D gene is left open where the match is weak. Only some rows state a clone size, as once, few, many or a class for expanded clones.

-,TRBV5-1,TRBJ1-5,TRBD1,CASSRGQGGEPQHF,TGCGCCAGCAGCAGAGGACAGGGGGGTGAGCCCCAGCATTTT
-,TRBV9,TRBJ2-2,TRBD1,CASSAQWTGTNTGELFF,TGTGCCAGCAGCGCCCAGTGGACAGGGACGAACACCGGGGAGCTGTTTTTT
-,TRBV9,TRBJ2-7,TRBD1,CASSVGTGAAYEQYF,TGTGCCAGCAGCGTAGGGACAGGGGCGGCCTACGAGCAGTACTTC
-,TRBV7-3,TRBJ1-2,TRBD1,CASSPNSGTGEGYTF,TGTGCCAGCAGCCCAAATTCCGGGACAGGGGAAGGCTACACCTTC
-,TRBV2,TRBJ2-5,-,CASNRDGETQYF,TGTGCCAGCAACAGGGACGGGGAGACCCAGTACTTC
-,TRBV9,TRBJ1-2,-,CASSSRTAVEDGYTF,TGTGCCAGCAGCTCAAGGACAGCTGTGGAGGATGGCTACACCTTC
-,TRBV7-9,TRBJ1-6,TRBD1,CASRSTGDNSPLHF,TGTGCCAGCAGATCCACAGGGGACAATTCACCCCTCCACTTT
-,TRBV3-1/TRBV3-2,TRBJ2-7,TRBD1,CASSQGRGPYEQYF,TGTGCCAGCAGCCAAGGCAGGGGGCCCTACGAGCAGTACTTC
once,TRBV5-6,TRBJ1-3,-,CASSLTGGGNTIYF,TGTGCCAGCAGCTTGACGGGGGGAGGAAACACCATATATTTT
-,TRBV9,TRBJ1-5,TRBD1,CASSVETGVRSQNQPQHF,TGTGCCAGCAGCGTAGAGACAGGGGTCCGATCACAAAATCAGCCCCAGCATTTT
-,TRBV9,TRBJ1-4,-,CASSLRQSVATNEKLFF,TGTGCCAGCAGCTTGCGACAGTCCGTTGCAACTAATGAAAAACTGTTTTTT
-,TRBV19,TRBJ2-2,-,CASSISRYSGELFF,TGTGCCAGTAGTATTTCCAGGTACTCCGGGGAGCTGTTTTTT
-,TRBV12-5,TRBJ1-2,-,CASGPGLGQRATMGGYTF,TGTGCTAGTGGCCCGGGACTGGGGCAACGGGCGACGATGGGCGGCTACACCTTC
-,TRBV27,TRBJ2-1,-,CASRERSSYNEQFF,TGTGCCAGCAGGGAGCGGAGCTCCTACAATGAGCAGTTCTTC
-,TRBV30,TRBJ1-1,-,CAWSVSGARAEAFF,TGTGCCTGGAGTGTAAGCGGGGCCAGGGCTGAAGCTTTCTTT
few,TRBV12-3/TRBV12-4,TRBJ1-1,-,CASSLGSSTEAFF,TGTGCCAGCAGCCTTGGGAGTTCCACTGAAGCTTTCTTT
-,TRBV7-2,TRBJ2-5,TRBD1,CASRPTGAGETQYF,TGTGCCAGCAGACCCACAGGGGCGGGAGAGACCCAGTACTTC
-,TRBV3-1/TRBV3-2,TRBJ2-6,TRBD1,CASSRPGQGISGANVLTF,TGTGCCAGCAGCCGACCGGGACAGGGGATCTCTGGGGCCAACGTCCTGACTTTC
-,TRBV5-1,TRBJ1-1,-,CASSLDLQGTEAFF,TGCGCCAGCAGCTTGGACCTACAGGGCACTGAAGCTTTCTTT